This T cell receptor beta chain was captured by sequencing in a study of cytomegalovirus exposure and HLA in healthy donors. The germline CDR1 and CDR2 sequences are MNHEY and SMNVEV (reference sequence). V lost 2 bases and J lost 6; bases outside the gene matches: 8. The CDR3 is made up of 16 amino acids. The PCR was carried out with 60 Vbeta primers and 13 Jbeta primers. Method: immunoSEQ multiplex PCR; TCRdb's copy keeps in-frame clones and lacks some. The sample holds tens of thousands of clones, roughly 70% seen once. This clone was detected only a few times. The chain has TRBV27 and TRBJ1-4; 8 bases fit TRBD1. The receptor was derived from a man younger than 45 in good health and CMV-seronegative. The sequenced sample consisted of PBMCs. The CDR3 protein is CASSLRRQGLDEKLFF. The CDR3, as DNA: TGTGCCAGCAGTTTACGTAGACAGGGGCTGGATGAAAAACTGTTTTTT.